Following are 14 T cell receptor beta chains from one sample sequenced in a study of T cell responses to AZD1222 COVID-19 vaccine. TCRdb's copy holds only in-frame clones and misses some; the assay was immunoSEQ multiplex PCR. Among about 210,000 clones listed, approximately 94% were seen once. Sequenced material: peripheral blood, taken 28 days after the second dose of the MenACWY control vaccine. Receptor source: an adult who received the MenACWY meningococcal vaccine as a control.

V gene TRBV1 combines with J gene TRBJ1-5; TRBD1, the D gene given by the table, was not confirmed from the DNA. TRBV1 is a recognized pseudogene. The CDR3 has 18 residues. The CDR3 coding sequence is TGCACCAGCAGCCAAGGTACTAACAGGGCTTGGAGCAATCAGCCCCAGCATTTT. This codes for CTSSQGTNRAWSNQPQHF.

The J gene is TRBJ2-7, the V gene TRBV7-8, with D tentatively TRBD1 or TRBD2 (5 bases each). Germline CDR1 SGHVS, CDR2 FQNEAQ. Trimming cost V 5 bases and J 5 bases, with 16 bases left between them. The CDR3 length is 14 residues. The CDR3 nucleotides read TGTGCCAGCAGCCCGACATCCCTGGGGGACGAGCAGTACTTC. It translates to CASSPTSLGDEQYF. Based on the CDR3 plus reference TRBV7-8 and TRBJ2-7, the full variable domain is GAGVSQSPRYKVAKRGQDVALRCDPISGHVSLFWYQQALGQGPEFLTYFQNEAQLDKSGLPSDRFFAERPEGSVSTLKIQRTQQEDSAVYLCASSPTSLGDEQYFGPGTRLTVT.

V gene TRBV28 combines with J gene TRBJ2-7; TRBD1 matches at 9 bases. Per germline, CDR1 MDHEN and CDR2 SYDVKM. V was pared by 8 bases and J by 0 bases, with 5 bases of the junction left unmatched. The CDR3 sequence is 14 residues long. CDR3 loop: CASRGQGSSYEQYF. CDR3 nucleotides: TGTGCCAGCCGGGGACAGGGCAGCTCCTACGAGCAGTACTTC.

This sequence joins TRBV11-3 and TRBJ2-3; weak D call: TRBD2 (5 bases). Trimming stripped 5 bases from V and 2 bases from J, with 11 bases between. The CDR3 is 14 amino acids. Per germline, CDR1 SGHNT and CDR2 YENEEA. The CDR3 region has the DNA TGTGCCAGCAGCGTAGCGAGGAACACAGATACGCAGTATTTT. Translating it yields CASSVARNTDTQYF.

The J gene is TRBJ1-5, the V gene TRBV10-3; 8 bases are a match to TRBD1. V lost 6 bases and J lost 4; bases outside the gene matches: 5. Germline assignment: CDR1 ENHRY and CDR2 SYGVKD. CDR3 length: 14 residues. CDR3 loop: CAIRSGTGNQPQHF. The CDR3 DNA is TGTGCCATCAGAAGCGGGACAGGTAATCAGCCCCAGCATTTT.

The V gene is TRBV10-3, the J gene TRBJ2-2; 11 bases line up with TRBD2. The germline gives CDR1 ENHRY, CDR2 SYGVKD. The length of the CDR3 is 14 residues. Germline trimming cut 10 bases from V and 7 bases from J; bases unmatched to any gene: 8. CDR3 sequence: CATATTSGNGELFF. The CDR3 coding sequence is TGTGCCACCGCAACGACTAGCGGGAACGGGGAGCTGTTTTTT.

The rearrangement links TRBV6-5 to TRBJ2-3; D is possibly TRBD2 (6 bases). The germline V gene encodes CDR1 MNHEY and CDR2 SVGAGI. This CDR3 is 13 amino acids long. Trimming took 8 bases from V and 8 from J, leaving 17 bases between them. The CDR3 protein is CASRAGFGATQYF. The DNA for the CDR3 is TGTGCCAGCCGGGCGGGATTTGGCGCTACGCAGTATTTT.

The gene calls are TRBV7-3 and TRBJ2-3, with TRBD2 identical over 12 bases. Germline V CDR1 and CDR2: SGHTA, FQGTGA. The CDR3 covers 16 residues. Losses at the gene ends were 4 bases for V and 6 bases for J; bases not matched to a gene: 8. The CDR3 reads CASSSGLAGRSDTQYF. The DNA for the CDR3 is TGTGCCAGCAGCTCCGGACTAGCGGGGAGGTCGGATACGCAGTATTTT.

This rearrangement joins TRBV7-2 to TRBJ1-5; D not resolved. Germline V CDR1 and CDR2: SGHTA, FQGNSA. V gave up 0 bases and J gave up 0 bases, with 6 bases separating them. The CDR3 covers 15 residues. The CDR3 here is CASSLASASNQPQHF. As DNA, the CDR3 is TGTGCCAGCAGCTTAGCCTCAGCTAGCAATCAGCCCCAGCATTTT.

This rearrangement joins TRBV6-1 to TRBJ2-4; 8 bases line up with TRBD2. There are 15 residues in the CDR3. Losses at the gene ends were 1 base for V and 11 bases for J; bases not matched to a gene: 10. Germline CDR1 reads MNHNS; CDR2 reads SASEGT. The CDR3 here is CASSEGPRGGKVQYF. CDR3 DNA sequence: TGTGCCAGCAGTGAAGGCCCCCGGGGGGGCAAGGTTCAGTACTTC.

The chain couples TRBV2 to TRBJ1-2, with D unresolved. V gave up 1 base and J gave up 4 bases, with 13 bases separating them. CDR3 length equals 15 residues. CDR1 SNHLY and CDR2 FYNNEI come from the germline V gene. This CDR3 reads CASSEVVGLSYGYTF. Here the CDR3 DNA reads TGTGCCAGCAGTGAAGTAGTGGGTCTGTCCTATGGCTACACCTTC. The full variable domain, completed using reference TRBV2 and TRBJ1-2, is EPEVTQTPSHQVTQMGQEVILRCVPISNHLYFYWYRQILGQKVEFLVSFYNNEISEKSEIFDDQFSVERPDGSNFTLKIRSTKLEDSAMYFCASSEVVGLSYGYTFGSGTRLTVV.

V usage is TRBV1 and J usage is TRBJ1-2; the table assigns TRBD1, which was not confirmed against the DNA. TRBV1 constitutes a pseudogene. The CDR3 covers 16 residues. The CDR3 DNA reads TGCACCAGCAGCCAGGGACAGGGCCGTTGTAACTATGGCTACACCTTC. Translating gives CTSSQGQGRCNYGYTF.

This clone has a handful of counts. This chain uses TRBV2 with TRBJ2-7; a weak D match, TRBD2 (5 bases). Trimming pared 0 bases from V and 5 bases from J, leaving 11 bases between. The CDR3 is 14 residues long. CDR1 is SNHLY and CDR2 is FYNNEI in the germline V gene. The CDR3 DNA follows: TGTGCCAGCAGTGAAGCACTAGGCCGCAACGAGCAGTACTTC. Its protein product is CASSEALGRNEQYF.

CDR3 nucleotides: TGTGCCAGCAGCTTAGCACCTAACTATGGCTACACCTTC. This sequence encodes CASSLAPNYGYTF. This rearrangement joins TRBV7-2 to TRBJ1-2; no clear D. Germline V gene sequence: CDR1 SGHTA, CDR2 FQGNSA. With 0 bases removed from V and 0 bases from J, the gap between germline ends came to 2 bases. The CDR3 is 13 residues long.